The entry below gives a single T cell receptor (beta chain) sequence along with its context. Its antigen remains unidentified. Indicated treatment: approximately 9-day PBMC culture with coronavirus spike peptide pools or control peptides (ViraFEST assay). The CDR3 extends over 17 amino acids. Germline assignment: CDR1 MGHDK and CDR2 SYGVNS. With 3 bases removed from V and 13 bases from J, the gap between germline ends came to 25 bases. The sample comes from a study of vaccination and CD4 T cells after COVID-19. Study overall: No peptide, an HIV-1 Nef pool, or a CEFX pool was what each control culture received. Whole-study findings and limits: It was found that, in convalescent patients, 304 of 307 vaccine-specific clones were spike mono-reactive. Median numbers of SARS-CoV-2-reactive clonotypes increased from approximately 23 to 38 (not a significant change).

The study sequenced cultured CD4+ T cell DNA using the Oncomine TCR Beta short-read assay. TCRdb re-derived calls from the PCR reads in MiXCR, one entry per CDR3 protein. The sample has 15,000 or so distinct CDR3 sequences; less than 40% are singletons. The source of this sequence is a human donor who received a COVID-19 vaccine. The sequenced sample was CD4+ T cells from blood, cultured in vitro, obtained before SARS-CoV-2 vaccination. The chain uses TRBV25-1 and TRBJ1-6; perhaps TRBD1 as D (6 bases). CDR3 nucleotide sequence: TGTGCCAGCAGTGAGCCCGTCACGGGGGGGCCGGGGGATCCCCTCCACTTT. Translating gives CASSEPVTGGPGDPLHF.